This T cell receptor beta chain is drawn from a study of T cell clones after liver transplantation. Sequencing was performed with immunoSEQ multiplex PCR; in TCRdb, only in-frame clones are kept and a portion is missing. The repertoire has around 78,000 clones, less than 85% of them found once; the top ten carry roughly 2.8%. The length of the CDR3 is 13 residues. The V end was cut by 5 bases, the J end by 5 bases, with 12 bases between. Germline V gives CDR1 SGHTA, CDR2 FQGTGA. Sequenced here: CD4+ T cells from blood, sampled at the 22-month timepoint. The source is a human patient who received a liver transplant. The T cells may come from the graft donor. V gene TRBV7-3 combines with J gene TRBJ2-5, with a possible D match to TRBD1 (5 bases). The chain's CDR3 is CASSPQGRETQYF. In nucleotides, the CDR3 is TGTGCCAGCAGCCCTCAGGGTCGGGAGACCCAGTACTTC.